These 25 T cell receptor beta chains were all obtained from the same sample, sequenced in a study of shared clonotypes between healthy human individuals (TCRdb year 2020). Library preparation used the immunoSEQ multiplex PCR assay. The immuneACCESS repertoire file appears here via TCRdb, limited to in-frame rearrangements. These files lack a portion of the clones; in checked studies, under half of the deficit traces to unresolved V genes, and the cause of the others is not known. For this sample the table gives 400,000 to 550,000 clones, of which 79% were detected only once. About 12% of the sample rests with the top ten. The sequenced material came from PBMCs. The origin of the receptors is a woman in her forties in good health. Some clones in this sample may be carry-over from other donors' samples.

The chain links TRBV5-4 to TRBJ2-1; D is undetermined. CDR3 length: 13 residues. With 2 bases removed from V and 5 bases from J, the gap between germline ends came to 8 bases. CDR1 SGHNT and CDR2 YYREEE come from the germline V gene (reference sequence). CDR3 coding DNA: TGTGCCAGCAGCTTCATCCAAAACAATGAGCAGTTCTTC. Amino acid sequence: CASSFIQNNEQFF.

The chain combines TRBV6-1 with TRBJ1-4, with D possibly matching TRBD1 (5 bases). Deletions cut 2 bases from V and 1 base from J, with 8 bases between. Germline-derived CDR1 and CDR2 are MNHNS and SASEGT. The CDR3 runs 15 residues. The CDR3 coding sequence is TGTGCCAGCAGTGAATTAAGGGGAACTAATGAAAAACTGTTTTTT. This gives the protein CASSELRGTNEKLFF.

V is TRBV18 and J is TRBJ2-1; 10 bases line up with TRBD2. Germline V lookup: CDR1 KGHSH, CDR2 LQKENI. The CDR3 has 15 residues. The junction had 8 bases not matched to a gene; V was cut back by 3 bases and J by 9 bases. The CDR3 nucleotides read TGTGCCAGCTCACCGTCTAGCGGGAGTGGCGTTGAGCAGTTCTTC. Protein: CASSPSSGSGVEQFF.

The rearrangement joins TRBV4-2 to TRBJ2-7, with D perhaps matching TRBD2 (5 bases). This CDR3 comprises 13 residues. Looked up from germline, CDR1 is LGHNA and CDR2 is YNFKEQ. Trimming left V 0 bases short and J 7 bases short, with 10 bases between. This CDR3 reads CASSQDSGKEQYF. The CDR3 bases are TGTGCCAGCAGCCAAGATTCGGGGAAGGAGCAGTACTTC.

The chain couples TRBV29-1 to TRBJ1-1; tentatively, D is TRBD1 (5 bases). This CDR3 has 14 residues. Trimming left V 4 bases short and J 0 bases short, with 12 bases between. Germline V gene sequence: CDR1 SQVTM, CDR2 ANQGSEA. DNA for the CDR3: TGCAGCGTTGCTCTAGGGGCCCTGAACACTGAAGCTTTCTTT. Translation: CSVALGALNTEAFF.

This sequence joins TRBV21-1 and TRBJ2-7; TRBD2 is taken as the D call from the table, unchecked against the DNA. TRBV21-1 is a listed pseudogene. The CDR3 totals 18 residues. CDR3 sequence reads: CASSKGITSGRQSYEQYF. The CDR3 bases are TGTGCCAGCAGCAAAGGTATCACTAGCGGGAGGCAGTCCTACGAGCAGTACTTC.

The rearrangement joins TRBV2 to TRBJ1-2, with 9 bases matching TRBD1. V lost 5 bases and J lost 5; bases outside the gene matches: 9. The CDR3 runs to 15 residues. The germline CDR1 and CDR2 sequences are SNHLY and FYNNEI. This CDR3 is CASSNIATGGYGYTF. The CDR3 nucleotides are TGTGCCAGCAGTAATATCGCGACAGGGGGATATGGCTACACCTTC.

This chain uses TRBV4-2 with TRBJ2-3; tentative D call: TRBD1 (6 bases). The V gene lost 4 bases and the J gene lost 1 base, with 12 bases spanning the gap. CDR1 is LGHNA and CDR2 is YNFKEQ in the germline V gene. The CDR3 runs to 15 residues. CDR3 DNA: TGTGCCAGCAGCCGGGGGCTTAGCGGCACAGATACGCAGTATTTT. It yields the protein CASSRGLSGTDTQYF.

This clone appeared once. CDR3 in amino acids: CASRETITDTQYF. The CDR3 nucleotides read TGCGCCAGCAGGGAGACTATCACAGATACGCAGTATTTT. This sequence joins TRBV10-2 and TRBJ2-3; possibly TRBD2 for D (5 bases). Germline CDR1 WSHSY, CDR2 SAAADI. The CDR3 is 13 residues long. The V gene lost 6 bases and the J gene lost 2 bases, with 9 bases spanning the gap.

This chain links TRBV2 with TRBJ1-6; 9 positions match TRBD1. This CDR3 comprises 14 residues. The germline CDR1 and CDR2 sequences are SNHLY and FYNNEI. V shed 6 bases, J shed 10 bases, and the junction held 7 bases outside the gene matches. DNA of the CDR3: TGTGCCAGCAGGATGACAGGGGGACGGTCACCCCTCCACTTT. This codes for CASRMTGGRSPLHF.

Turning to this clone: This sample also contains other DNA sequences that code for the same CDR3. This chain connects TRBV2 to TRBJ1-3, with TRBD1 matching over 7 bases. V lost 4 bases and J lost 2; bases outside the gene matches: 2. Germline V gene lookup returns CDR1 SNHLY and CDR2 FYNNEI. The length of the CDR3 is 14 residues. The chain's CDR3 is CASSGQGAGNTIYF. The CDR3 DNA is TGTGCCAGCAGTGGACAGGGAGCTGGAAACACCATATATTTT.

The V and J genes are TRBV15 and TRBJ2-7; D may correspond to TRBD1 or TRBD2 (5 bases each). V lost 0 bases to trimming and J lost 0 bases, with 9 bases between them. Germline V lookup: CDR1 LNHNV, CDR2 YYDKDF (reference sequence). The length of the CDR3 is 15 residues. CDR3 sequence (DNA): TGTGCCACCAGCAGAGATAGTGGGGGCTCCTACGAGCAGTACTTC. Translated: CATSRDSGGSYEQYF.

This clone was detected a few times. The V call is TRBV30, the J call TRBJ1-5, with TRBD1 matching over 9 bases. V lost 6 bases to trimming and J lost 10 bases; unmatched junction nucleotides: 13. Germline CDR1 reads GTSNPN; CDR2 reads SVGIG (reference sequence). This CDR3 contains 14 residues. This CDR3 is CACSPGQGPSPQHF. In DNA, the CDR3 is TGTGCCTGTTCCCCGGGACAGGGCCCTAGTCCCCAGCATTTT.

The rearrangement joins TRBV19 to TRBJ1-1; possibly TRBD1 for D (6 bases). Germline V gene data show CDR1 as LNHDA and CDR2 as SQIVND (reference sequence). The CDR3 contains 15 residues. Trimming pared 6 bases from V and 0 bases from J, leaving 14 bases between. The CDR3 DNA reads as TGTGCCAGTAGGGCACAGGGACTCATGAACACTGAAGCTTTCTTT. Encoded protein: CASRAQGLMNTEAFF.

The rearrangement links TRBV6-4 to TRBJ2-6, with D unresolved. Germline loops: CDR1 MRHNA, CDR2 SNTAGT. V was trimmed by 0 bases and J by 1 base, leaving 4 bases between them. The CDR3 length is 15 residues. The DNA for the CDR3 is TGTGCCAGCAGTGACTCACATTCTGGGGCCAACGTCCTGACTTTC. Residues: CASSDSHSGANVLTF.

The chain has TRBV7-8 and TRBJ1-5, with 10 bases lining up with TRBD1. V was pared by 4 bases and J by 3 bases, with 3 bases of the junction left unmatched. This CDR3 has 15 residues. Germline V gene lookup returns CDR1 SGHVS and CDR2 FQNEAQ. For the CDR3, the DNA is TGTGCCAGCAGCTCCGGACAGGGGGACAATCAGCCCCAGCATTTT. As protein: CASSSGQGDNQPQHF.

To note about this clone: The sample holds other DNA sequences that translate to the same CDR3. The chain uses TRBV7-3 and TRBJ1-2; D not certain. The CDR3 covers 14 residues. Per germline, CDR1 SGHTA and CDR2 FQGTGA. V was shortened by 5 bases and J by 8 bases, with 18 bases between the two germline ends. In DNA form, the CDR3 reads TGTGCCAGCAGCCCGGTTGGATCGAGTGCGGGCTACACCTTC. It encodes CASSPVGSSAGYTF.

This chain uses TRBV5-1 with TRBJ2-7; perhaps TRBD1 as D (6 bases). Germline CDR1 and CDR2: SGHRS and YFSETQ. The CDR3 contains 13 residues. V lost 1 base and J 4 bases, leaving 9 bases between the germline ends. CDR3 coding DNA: TGCGCCAGCAGCTTGACAGGGAGATACGAGCAGTACTTC. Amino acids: CASSLTGRYEQYF.

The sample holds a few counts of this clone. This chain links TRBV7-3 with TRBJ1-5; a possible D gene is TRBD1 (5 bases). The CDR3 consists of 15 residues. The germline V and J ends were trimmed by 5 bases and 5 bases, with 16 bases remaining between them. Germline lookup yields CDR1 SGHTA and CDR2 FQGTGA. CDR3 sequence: CASSLAAGSDQPQHF. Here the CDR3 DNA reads TGTGCCAGCAGCCTAGCTGCAGGGAGTGATCAGCCCCAGCATTTT. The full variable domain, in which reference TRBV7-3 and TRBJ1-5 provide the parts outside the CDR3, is GAGVSQTPSNKVTEKGKYVELRCDPISGHTALYWYRQSLGQGPEFLIYFQGTGAADDSGLPNDRFFAVRPEGSVSTLKIQRTERGDSAVYLCASSLAAGSDQPQHFGDGTRLSIL.

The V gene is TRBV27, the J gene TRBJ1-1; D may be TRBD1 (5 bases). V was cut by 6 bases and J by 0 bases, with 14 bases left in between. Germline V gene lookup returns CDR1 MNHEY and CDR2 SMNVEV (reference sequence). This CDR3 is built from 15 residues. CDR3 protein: CASSYARVMNTEAFF. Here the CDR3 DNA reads TGTGCCAGCAGCTACGCCAGGGTTATGAACACTGAAGCTTTCTTT.

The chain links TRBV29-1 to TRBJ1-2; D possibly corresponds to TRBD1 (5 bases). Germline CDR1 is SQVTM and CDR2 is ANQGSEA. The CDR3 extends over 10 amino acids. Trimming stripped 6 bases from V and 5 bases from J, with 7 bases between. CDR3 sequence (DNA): TGCAGCGTGACAGATTATGGCTACACCTTC. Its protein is CSVTDYGYTF.

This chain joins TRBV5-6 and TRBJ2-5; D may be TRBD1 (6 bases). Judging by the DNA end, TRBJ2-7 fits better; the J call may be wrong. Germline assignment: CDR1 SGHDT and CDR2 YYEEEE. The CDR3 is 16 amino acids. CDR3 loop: CASSLAPGTNLYEQYF. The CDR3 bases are TGTGCCAGCAGCTTGGCCCCCGGGACAAACCTCTACGAGCAGTACTTC.

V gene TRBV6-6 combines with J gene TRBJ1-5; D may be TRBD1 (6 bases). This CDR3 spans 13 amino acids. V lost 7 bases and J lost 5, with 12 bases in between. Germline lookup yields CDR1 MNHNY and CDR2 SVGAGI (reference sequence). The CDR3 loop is CASTSGEYQPQHF. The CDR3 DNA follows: TGTGCCAGCACCTCAGGGGAATATCAGCCCCAGCATTTT.

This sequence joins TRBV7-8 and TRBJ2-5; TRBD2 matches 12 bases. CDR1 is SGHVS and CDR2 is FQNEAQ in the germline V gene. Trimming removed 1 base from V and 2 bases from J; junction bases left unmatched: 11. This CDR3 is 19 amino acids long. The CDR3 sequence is CASSLGGRTSGMRQETQYF. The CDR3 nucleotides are TGTGCCAGCAGCTTAGGGGGCCGGACTAGCGGGATGAGACAAGAGACCCAGTACTTC.

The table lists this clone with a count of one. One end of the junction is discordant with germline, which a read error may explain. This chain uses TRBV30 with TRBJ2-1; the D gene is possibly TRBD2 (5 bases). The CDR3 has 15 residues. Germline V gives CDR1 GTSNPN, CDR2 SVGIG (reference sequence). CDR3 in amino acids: CAWSVRGSSYNGQFF. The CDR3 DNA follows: TGTGCCTGGAGTGTACGCGGGTCCTCCTACAATGGGCAGTTCTTC.